The 15 T cell receptor beta chains in this list originate from one sample, sequenced in a study of cytomegalovirus exposure and HLA in healthy donors. Vbeta (60) and Jbeta (13) primers were used in the PCR. Produced via immunoSEQ multiplex PCR; TCRdb's table is partial and in-frame only. The data show some 110,000 clones, around four fifths seen once. The source material was PBMCs. Every receptor here comes from a man between 45 and 60 years old in good health and CMV-seronegative.

This clone was seen a handful of times. V and J are TRBV4-3 and TRBJ1-2; 8 bases are a match to TRBD1. With 2 bases clipped from V and 8 bases from J, the junction kept 7 bases outside the gene matches. CDR1 and CDR2 from the germline V gene are LGHNA and YSLEER. The CDR3 has 14 amino acids. DNA for the CDR3: TGCGCCAGCAGCCAACCTCAGGGGGCAGGAGGCTACACCTTC. As protein: CASSQPQGAGGYTF.

In nucleotides, the CDR3 is TGTGCCAGCAGTTACGACAGGGAAATCCATCAGCCCCAGCATTTT. Its protein is CASSYDREIHQPQHF. V usage is TRBV6-6 and J usage is TRBJ1-5, with 7 bases that match TRBD1. This CDR3 region has 15 residues. V gave up 2 bases and J gave up 5 bases; unmatched junction bases: 6. CDR1 is MNHNY, CDR2 SVGAGI, per germline (reference sequence).

This sequence joins TRBV12-5 and TRBJ2-3; TRBD1 matches 9 bases. CDR3 length: 14 residues. With V trimmed by 4 bases and J by 6 bases, 5 bases remained unmatched. The germline gives CDR1 LGHNT, CDR2 FRNRAP. CDR3 DNA sequence: TGTGCTAGTGGTTCGGGACAGGGAGGCGATACGCAGTATTTT. This translates into CASGSGQGGDTQYF.

This clone came up a few times. This rearrangement joins TRBV28 to TRBJ1-2; 8 nucleotides align to TRBD1. V lost 5 bases to trimming and J lost 4 bases; unmatched junction nucleotides: 9. Germline CDR1 MDHEN, CDR2 SYDVKM. This CDR3 is built from 15 residues. CDR3 sequence (DNA): TGTGCCAGCAGTACACCACAGGGGGTTACCTATGGCTACACCTTC. Its translation is CASSTPQGVTYGYTF.

There are a few counts of this clone. V and J are TRBV15 and TRBJ1-2; 10 bases align to TRBD1. CDR1 LNHNV and CDR2 YYDKDF come from the germline V gene (reference sequence). The V segment lost 6 bases and the J segment 1 base; nucleotides outside the gene matches: 11. CDR3 length: 17 residues. The CDR3 nucleotides read TGTGCCACCAGGGACAAACCGGGACAGGGGATTAACTATGGCTACACCTTC. Residues: CATRDKPGQGINYGYTF.

J is TRBJ1-4 and V is TRBV7-2; the D is unclear. In germline, CDR1 is SGHTA, CDR2 FQGNSA. This CDR3 has 18 amino acids. Between the trimmed V and J ends, which lost 2 bases and 5 bases, there was a span of 21 bases. CDR3 sequence reads: CASSLYHLSRTLNEKLFF. The CDR3 DNA sequence: TGTGCCAGCAGCTTATATCATCTTAGTAGGACTTTAAATGAAAAACTGTTTTTT.

This clone appeared a few times. V gene TRBV18 combines with J gene TRBJ1-5, with TRBD1 as a possible D gene (6 bases). Between the trimmed V and J ends, which lost 6 bases and 4 bases, there was a span of 19 bases. Germline CDR1 reads KGHSH; CDR2 reads LQKENI. The length of the CDR3 is 16 residues. CDR3 nucleotide sequence: TGTGCCAGCTCCCCAACTTGGGACACCAAAAATCAGCCCCAGCATTTT. Its translation: CASSPTWDTKNQPQHF.

This clone was observed a single time. V usage is TRBV7-2 and J usage is TRBJ1-3; 9 bases match TRBD1. Germline V gene lookup returns CDR1 SGHTA and CDR2 FQGNSA. This CDR3 spans 15 amino acids. The V gene end was trimmed by 3 bases and the J gene end by 0 bases; junction bases not matched to a gene: 0. CDR3 sequence: CASSLGQGSGNTIYF. CDR3 nucleotides: TGTGCCAGCAGCTTGGGACAGGGCTCTGGAAACACCATATATTTT.

A single count supports this clone. This chain joins TRBV27 and TRBJ1-2; the D gene is possibly TRBD1 (6 bases). Germline lookup yields CDR1 MNHEY and CDR2 SMNVEV (reference sequence). Trimming took off 2 bases at V and 5 bases at J, with 18 bases between the two ends. CDR3 size: 16 residues. CDR3 nucleotide sequence: TGTGCCAGCAGTTTAGGGAGTGAGGGGGTAAGGTATGGCTACACCTTC. Translated: CASSLGSEGVRYGYTF.

The table lists this clone with a few counts. The V call is TRBV5-1, the J call TRBJ2-7; no firm D call. Germline CDR1 reads SGHRS; CDR2 reads YFSETQ. CDR3 length: 13 residues. V was clipped by 7 bases and J by 0 bases, with 11 bases between them. CDR3 sequence reads: CASSSRSSYEQYF. The CDR3 nucleotides are TGCGCCAGCTCTAGTCGAAGCTCCTACGAGCAGTACTTC.

The genes are TRBV7-2 and TRBJ1-2; TRBD1 might be the D (5 bases). V lost 10 bases to trimming and J lost 7 bases, with 19 bases between them. Germline loops: CDR1 SGHTA, CDR2 FQGNSA. The CDR3 has 13 amino acids. CDR3 bases: TGTGCCACCGGCCAGGGAGGGGTGAGTGGCTACACCTTC. Protein: CATGQGGVSGYTF. Supplemented by reference TRBV7-2 and TRBJ1-2, the full variable domain reads GAGVSQSPSNKVTEKGKDVELRCDPISGHTALYWYRQSLGQGLEFLIYFQGNSAPDKSGLPSDRFSAERTGGSVSTLTIQRTQQEDSAVYLCATGQGGVSGYTFGSGTRLTVV.

In its sample, this clone was seen a few times. The J gene is TRBJ1-1, the V gene TRBV7-9; unclear D gene. Looked up from germline, CDR1 is SEHNR and CDR2 is FQNEAQ (reference sequence). V gave up 1 base and J gave up 4 bases, with 10 bases separating them. The CDR3 length is 14 residues. CDR3 bases: TGTGCCAGCAGCTTAGAGTATAGTGGCACTGAAGCTTTCTTT. This sequence encodes CASSLEYSGTEAFF.

The V call is TRBV15, the J call TRBJ2-1; maybe TRBD1 (5 bases). V lost 0 bases and J lost 6, with 12 bases in between. The CDR3 spans 15 residues. Germline values: CDR1 LNHNV, CDR2 YYDKDF (reference sequence). CDR3 sequence (DNA): TGTGCCACCAGCAGAGATCAAGGCAGGGCCAATGAGCAGTTCTTC. Amino acid sequence: CATSRDQGRANEQFF.

The chain joins TRBV5-1 to TRBJ2-1; no reliable D call. Trimming pared 1 base from V and 5 bases from J, leaving 10 bases between. Looked up from germline, CDR1 is SGHRS and CDR2 is YFSETQ. The CDR3 has 14 residues. In DNA, the CDR3 is TGCGCCAGCAGCTTGCAATTGGCTGACAATGAGCAGTTCTTC. This sequence encodes CASSLQLADNEQFF.

V is TRBV28 and J is TRBJ1-5; D gene unclear. The CDR3 loop spans 14 amino acids. Trimming took 7 bases from V and 2 from J, leaving 12 bases between them. Germline CDR1 reads MDHEN; CDR2 reads SYDVKM. The DNA for the CDR3 is TGTGCCAGCACCCCTCAGGTAGGCAATCAGCCCCAGCATTTT. Its protein product is CASTPQVGNQPQHF.